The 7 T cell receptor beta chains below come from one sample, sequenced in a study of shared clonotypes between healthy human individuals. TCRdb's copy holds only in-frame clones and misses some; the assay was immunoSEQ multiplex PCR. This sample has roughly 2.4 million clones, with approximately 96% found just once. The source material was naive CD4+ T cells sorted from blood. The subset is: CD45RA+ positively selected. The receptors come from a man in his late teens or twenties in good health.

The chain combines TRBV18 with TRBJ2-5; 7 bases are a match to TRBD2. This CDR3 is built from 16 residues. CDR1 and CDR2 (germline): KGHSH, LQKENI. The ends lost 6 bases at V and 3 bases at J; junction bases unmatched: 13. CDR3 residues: CASSRFGAGIEETQYF. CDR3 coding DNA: TGTGCCAGCTCCCGGTTCGGAGCGGGGATCGAAGAGACCCAGTACTTC.

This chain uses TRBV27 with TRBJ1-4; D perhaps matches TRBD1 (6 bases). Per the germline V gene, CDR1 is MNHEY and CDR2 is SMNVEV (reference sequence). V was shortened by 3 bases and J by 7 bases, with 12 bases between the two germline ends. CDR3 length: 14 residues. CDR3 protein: CASSLGRGGEKLFF. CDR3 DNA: TGTGCCAGCAGTTTGGGCAGGGGAGGTGAAAAACTGTTTTTT.

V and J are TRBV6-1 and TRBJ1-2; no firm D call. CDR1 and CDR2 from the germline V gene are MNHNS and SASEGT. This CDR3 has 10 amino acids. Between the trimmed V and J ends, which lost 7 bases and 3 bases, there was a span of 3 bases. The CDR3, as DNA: TGTGCCAGCACAGACTATGGCTACACCTTC. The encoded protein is CASTDYGYTF.

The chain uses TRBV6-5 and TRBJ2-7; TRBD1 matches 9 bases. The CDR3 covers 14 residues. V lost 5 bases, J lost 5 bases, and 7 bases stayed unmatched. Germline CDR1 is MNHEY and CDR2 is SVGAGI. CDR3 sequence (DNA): TGTGCCAGCAGTCATGGACAGGGGTCCCACGAGCAGTACTTC. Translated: CASSHGQGSHEQYF.

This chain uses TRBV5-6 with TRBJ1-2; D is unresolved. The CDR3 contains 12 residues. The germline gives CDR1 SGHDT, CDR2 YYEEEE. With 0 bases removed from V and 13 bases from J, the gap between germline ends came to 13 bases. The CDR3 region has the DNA TGTGCCAGCAGCTTGGCAGTCAGTTCCTGCACCTTC. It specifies CASSLAVSSCTF.

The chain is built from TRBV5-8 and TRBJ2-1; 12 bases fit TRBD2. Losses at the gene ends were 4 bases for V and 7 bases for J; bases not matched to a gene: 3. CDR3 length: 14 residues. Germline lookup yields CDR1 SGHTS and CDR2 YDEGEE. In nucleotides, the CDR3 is TGTGCCAGCAGCACTAGCGGGGGGACGAATGAGCAGTTCTTC. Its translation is CASSTSGGTNEQFF.

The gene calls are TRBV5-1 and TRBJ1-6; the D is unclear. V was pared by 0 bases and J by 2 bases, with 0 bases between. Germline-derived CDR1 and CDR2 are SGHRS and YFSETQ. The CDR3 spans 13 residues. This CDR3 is CASSLAYNSPLHF. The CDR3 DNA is TGCGCCAGCAGCTTGGCCTATAATTCACCCCTCCACTTT.